The 18 T cell receptor beta chains below all came from one sample that was sequenced in a study of identical twins. TCRdb used MiXCR to reprocess the 5' RACE reads, holding one entry per CDR3 protein. The sample holds about 280,000 distinct CDR3 sequences, under 9% seen once. The sample was also linked to a second study, of yellow fever vaccine responses in identical twins.

The sequencing sample was made of memory (CD45RO+) T cells sorted from blood. These receptors came from a woman between 18 and 30 years old in good health.

This clonotype was observed a handful of times. V usage is TRBV11-2 and J usage is TRBJ1-3; no clear D. V lost 1 base and J 0 bases, leaving 7 bases between the germline ends. The CDR3 loop spans 15 amino acids. Germline assignment: CDR1 SGHAT and CDR2 FQNNGV. The CDR3: CASSLGGFSGNTIYF. CDR3 DNA: TGTGCCAGCAGCTTAGGGGGATTCTCTGGAAACACCATATATTTT.

The sample holds a few counts of this clonotype. The chain joins TRBV6-1 to TRBJ2-3; D remains ambiguous. The CDR3 runs to 15 residues. Trimming shortened V by 6 bases and J by 2 bases, and 15 bases separated the two germline ends. Germline V lookup: CDR1 MNHNS, CDR2 SASEGT. As DNA, the CDR3 is TGTGCCAGCAGCGATGATTCGTGGTTCACAGATACGCAGTATTTT. Translating it yields CASSDDSWFTDTQYF.

This clonotype was picked up many times. The chain combines TRBV5-5 with TRBJ2-1; 9 positions match TRBD1. This CDR3 is 15 amino acids long. J lost 2 bases, V lost 4 bases, and 4 bases had no gene match. The V gene's germline CDR1 is SGHKS and CDR2 YYEKEE (reference sequence). CDR3 loop: CASSPTGGAYNEQFF. The CDR3 coding sequence is TGTGCCAGCAGCCCTACAGGGGGCGCCTACAATGAGCAGTTCTTC.

This chain connects TRBV5-1 to TRBJ2-5; D is tentatively TRBD1 or TRBD2 (6 bases each). Germline lookup yields CDR1 SGHRS and CDR2 YFSETQ. Trimming removed 2 bases at V and 2 bases at J, with 13 bases between. This CDR3 is 15 amino acids long. CDR3: CASSFGGAGQETQYF. In DNA, the CDR3 is TGCGCCAGCAGCTTCGGGGGCGCGGGGCAAGAGACCCAGTACTTC.

This chain uses TRBV4-1 with TRBJ2-1; D possibly corresponds to TRBD1 (5 bases). CDR1 is MGHRA and CDR2 is YSYEKL in the germline V gene. The CDR3 runs to 14 residues. Trimming stripped 1 base from V and 7 bases from J, with 11 bases between. This CDR3 is CASSQVRVGNEQFF. The CDR3 nucleotides are TGCGCCAGCAGCCAAGTCAGGGTGGGAAATGAGCAGTTCTTC.

This clonotype showed up just a few times. This chain links TRBV12-3 or TRBV12-4 with TRBJ2-2, with D perhaps matching TRBD2 (7 bases). The CDR3 runs to 15 residues. V was cut by 6 bases and J by 1 base, with 12 bases left in between. CDR3 sequence reads: CASSKGGKNTGELFF. In nucleotides, the CDR3 is TGTGCCAGCAGCAAGGGGGGGAAGAACACCGGGGAGCTGTTTTTT.

This clonotype was seen at least ten times. The rearrangement joins TRBV2 to TRBJ2-2; the D is unclear. V was pared by 6 bases and J by 5 bases, with 10 bases between. This CDR3 comprises 13 residues. In germline, CDR1 is SNHLY, CDR2 FYNNEI. CDR3 in amino acids: CASRGPPTGELFF. CDR3 in DNA: TGTGCCAGCAGAGGACCACCAACCGGGGAGCTGTTTTTT.

The CDR3 nucleotides read TGCGCCAGCAGTGAGTCGGGGTCGTGGACTGCTCCTAATGAAAAACTGTTTTTT. Its translation is CASSESGSWTAPNEKLFF. The chain uses TRBV10-2 and TRBJ1-4, with D unresolved. V was pared by 0 bases and J by 3 bases, with 17 bases between. CDR1 and CDR2 (germline): WSHSY, SAAADI. The CDR3 runs to 18 residues.

The genes are TRBV20-1 and TRBJ2-1; D is undetermined. Trimming shortened V by 3 bases and J by 4 bases, and 19 bases separated the two germline ends. There are 16 residues in the CDR3. Germline lookup yields CDR1 DFQATT and CDR2 SNEGSKA (reference sequence). The CDR3 nucleotides read TGCAGTGCTAGGGCCTGGGTGGCGAGTGGATACAATGAGCAGTTCTTC. Protein product: CSARAWVASGYNEQFF.

The chain combines TRBV5-1 with TRBJ1-2; 9 bases match TRBD1. Trimming took 0 bases from V and 5 from J; bases not matched to a gene: 2. Per the germline V gene, CDR1 is SGHRS and CDR2 is YFSETQ. This CDR3 comprises 14 residues. The chain's CDR3 is CASSLDGQGYGYTF. The CDR3 nucleotides read TGCGCCAGCAGCTTGGACGGACAGGGGTATGGCTACACCTTC.

The chain joins TRBV15 to TRBJ1-1; D perhaps matches TRBD1 (5 bases). Between the trimmed V and J ends, which lost 0 bases and 4 bases, there was a span of 9 bases. Looked up from germline, CDR1 is LNHNV and CDR2 is YYDKDF (reference sequence). This CDR3 has 14 residues. The CDR3, as DNA: TGTGCCACCAGCAGAGAGACAGTGGGCACTGAAGCTTTCTTT. This translates into CATSRETVGTEAFF.

This clonotype was seen ten or more times. The chain is built from TRBV20-1 and TRBJ2-7, with 8 bases identical to TRBD2. Germline lookup yields CDR1 DFQATT and CDR2 SNEGSKA (reference sequence). V shed 6 bases and J 0 bases; nucleotides not matched to a gene: 19. The CDR3 consists of 18 residues. The CDR3 here is CSASLGASGSLPSYEQYF. CDR3 bases: TGCAGTGCCTCCCTAGGGGCCAGCGGGAGTCTGCCCTCCTACGAGCAGTACTTC.

This clonotype has at least ten counts. The chain recombines TRBV27 with TRBJ2-2; 7 nucleotides agree with TRBD2. CDR3 size: 16 residues. The V and J ends lost 6 bases and 0 bases, in that order; junction bases with no gene match: 7. Germline V CDR1 and CDR2: MNHEY, SMNVEV (reference sequence). The chain's CDR3 is CASRMGGAANTGELFF. CDR3 in DNA: TGTGCCAGCAGGATGGGAGGGGCGGCGAACACCGGGGAGCTGTTTTTT.

This clonotype occurred many times. The genes are TRBV20-1 and TRBJ1-1; TRBD1 matches at 8 bases. The CDR3 spans 15 residues. V was pared by 6 bases and J by 1 base, with 10 bases of the junction left unmatched. Germline CDR1 and CDR2: DFQATT and SNEGSKA (reference sequence). As DNA, the CDR3 is TGCAGTGCCCACTCCCCCCAGGGGGCGAACACTGAAGCTTTCTTT. It is translated as CSAHSPQGANTEAFF.

The chain employs TRBV29-1 and TRBJ2-5, with 9 bases lining up with TRBD1. Trimming removed 6 bases from V and 5 bases from J; junction bases left unmatched: 19. CDR1 is SQVTM and CDR2 is ANQGSEA in the germline V gene. This CDR3 has 17 amino acids. CDR3 in DNA: TGCAGCGTCCAGCGGACAGGGGAAGGGGTCATTAGGGAGACCCAGTACTTC. Translation: CSVQRTGEGVIRETQYF.

This clonotype has a handful of counts. The chain employs TRBV7-9 and TRBJ1-4; no definite D call. V was clipped by 5 bases and J by 6 bases, with 16 bases between them. The germline V gene encodes CDR1 SEHNR and CDR2 FQNEAQ (reference sequence). The CDR3 is 15 amino acids. CDR3 coding DNA: TGTGCCAGCAGCGTAAACGGGATTAGTGATGAAAAACTGTTTTTT. This codes for CASSVNGISDEKLFF.

In its sample, this clonotype was seen many times. This rearrangement joins TRBV20-1 to TRBJ2-1; TRBD2 agrees at 7 bases. V lost 6 bases, J lost 2 bases, and 7 bases stayed unmatched. The CDR3 has 14 residues. Germline lookup yields CDR1 DFQATT and CDR2 SNEGSKA (reference sequence). DNA for the CDR3: TGCAGTGCGGGACCGGGACTACCCTACAATGAGCAGTTCTTC. Protein: CSAGPGLPYNEQFF.

This clonotype occurred a few times. This chain links TRBV5-4 with TRBJ2-3; perhaps TRBD2 as D (5 bases). Germline assignment: CDR1 SGHNT and CDR2 YYREEE (reference sequence). Trimming took 0 bases from V and 1 from J, leaving 9 bases between them. This CDR3 contains 15 residues. Here the CDR3 DNA reads TGTGCCAGCAGCTTGGATGGTAGCGGCACAGATACGCAGTATTTT. Its protein is CASSLDGSGTDTQYF.